This T cell receptor (beta chain) was identified during a study of blood T cell repertoires in COVID-19. Study information: The study drew acute and convalescent COVID-19 samples from the United States, Italy and Spain. T cells, B-cell-depleted T cells, or PBMCs provided the cDNA or gDNA that served as material.

A few counts support this clone. Germline CDR1 SEHNR, CDR2 FQNEAQ (reference sequence). V gave up 5 bases and J gave up 4 bases, with 14 bases separating them. The CDR3 is 14 residues long. In the original processing: Estimation of nucleated cell counts relied on the amplification of reference gene primers. Using immunoSEQ multiplex PCR, the repertoire was profiled, and TCRdb retains in-frame clones only, with some absent. V and J calls and clone size come straight from that table; D and trimming were deduced from the DNA. The data contain tens of thousands of clones, around 75% of them singletons. Sequenced material: peripheral blood. The V call is TRBV7-9, the J call TRBJ1-1; weak D call: TRBD1 (5 bases). The receptor's source is a man older than 75 with acute or convalescent COVID-19. CDR3 protein: CASSPLSQGTEAFF. CDR3 nucleotide sequence: TGTGCCAGCAGCCCACTGAGCCAGGGCACTGAAGCTTTCTTT.